This T cell receptor beta chain was identified during a study of T-cell memory formation after mild COVID-19. This clonotype was counted once. Its antigen is currently unknown. Study results and limitations: Largely, contracting CD4+ clones fell within CM and EM, and contracting CD8+ clones within EMRA. Still unconfirmed is whether the second-wave clones peaking on day 37 recognized SARS-CoV-2.

TCRalpha and TCRbeta libraries used 5'RACE with constant-segment primers and UMIs. TCRdb used MiXCR to reprocess the 5' RACE reads, holding one entry per CDR3 protein. The data hold 270,000 or so distinct CDR3 sequences, with more than 15% observed a single time. From germline, CDR1 is WSHSY and CDR2 SAAADI. V was cut by 1 base and J by 8 bases, with 18 bases left in between. The CDR3 contains 16 residues. The specimen was PBMCs or a T cell subset sorted from them (not recorded which). This receptor was identified in a man aged 18 to 30 who had mild COVID-19 (a few samples of this study predate the infection). Cell type and time point are not known. The chain combines TRBV10-2 with TRBJ2-1; D remains ambiguous. CDR3 sequence: CASSEYPKGSHDEQFF. The CDR3 bases are TGCGCCAGCAGTGAGTACCCGAAAGGATCGCACGATGAGCAGTTCTTC.